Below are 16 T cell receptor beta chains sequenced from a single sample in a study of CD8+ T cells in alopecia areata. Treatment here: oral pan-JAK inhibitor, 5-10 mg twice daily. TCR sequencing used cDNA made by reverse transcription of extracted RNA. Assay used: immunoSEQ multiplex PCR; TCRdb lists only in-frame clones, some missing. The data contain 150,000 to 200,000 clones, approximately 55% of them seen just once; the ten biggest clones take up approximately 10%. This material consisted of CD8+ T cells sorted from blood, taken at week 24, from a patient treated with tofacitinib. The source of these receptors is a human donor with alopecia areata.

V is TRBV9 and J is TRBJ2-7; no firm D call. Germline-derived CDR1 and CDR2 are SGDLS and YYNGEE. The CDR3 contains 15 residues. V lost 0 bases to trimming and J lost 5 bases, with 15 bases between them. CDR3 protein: CASSVDGVGSDEQYF. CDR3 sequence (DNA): TGTGCCAGCAGCGTAGATGGGGTAGGGTCGGACGAGCAGTACTTC.

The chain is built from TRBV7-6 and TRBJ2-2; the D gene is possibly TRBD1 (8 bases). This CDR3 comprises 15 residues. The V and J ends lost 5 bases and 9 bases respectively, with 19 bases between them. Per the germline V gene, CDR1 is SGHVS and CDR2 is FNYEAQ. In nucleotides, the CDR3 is TGTGCCAGCAGCGTGGGAGCGGGACAGGACAGGGAGCTGTTTTTT. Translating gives CASSVGAGQDRELFF. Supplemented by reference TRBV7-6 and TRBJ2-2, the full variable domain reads GAGVSQSPRYKVTKRGQDVALRCDPISGHVSLYWYRQALGQGPEFLTYFNYEAQQDKSGLPNDRFSAERPEGSISTLTIQRTEQRDSAMYRCASSVGAGQDRELFFGEGSRLTVL.

CDR3 coding DNA: TGTGCCTGGGCTACCGGGACAGAGTATTCACCCCTCCACTTT. Translated, it gives CAWATGTEYSPLHF. The chain is built from TRBV30 and TRBJ1-6; the match to TRBD1 covers 7 bases. Germline-derived CDR1 and CDR2 are GTSNPN and SVGIG (reference sequence). V lost 5 bases to trimming and J lost 8 bases; unmatched junction nucleotides: 9. The CDR3 is made up of 14 amino acids.

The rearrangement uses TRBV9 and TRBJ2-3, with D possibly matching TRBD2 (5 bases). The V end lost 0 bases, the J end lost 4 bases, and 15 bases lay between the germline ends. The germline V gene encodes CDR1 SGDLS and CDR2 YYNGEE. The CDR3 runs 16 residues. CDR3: CASSVVSSLRPDTQYF. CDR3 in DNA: TGTGCCAGCAGCGTAGTATCTAGCCTTCGCCCAGATACGCAGTATTTT. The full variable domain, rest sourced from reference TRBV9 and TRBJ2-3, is DSGVTQTPKHLITATGQRVTLRCSPRSGDLSVYWYQQSLDQGLQFLIQYYNGEERAKGNILERFSAQQFPDLHSELNLSSLELGDSALYFCASSVVSSLRPDTQYFGPGTRLTVL.

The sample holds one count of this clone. CDR3 region: CASSPQQGYQETQYF. The CDR3 DNA is TGCGCCAGCAGCCCACAACAGGGATATCAAGAGACCCAGTACTTC. The chain couples TRBV5-1 to TRBJ2-5, with D tentatively TRBD1 (6 bases). The germline V and J ends were trimmed by 4 bases and 2 bases, with 15 bases remaining between them. This CDR3 spans 15 amino acids. From germline, CDR1 is SGHRS and CDR2 YFSETQ.

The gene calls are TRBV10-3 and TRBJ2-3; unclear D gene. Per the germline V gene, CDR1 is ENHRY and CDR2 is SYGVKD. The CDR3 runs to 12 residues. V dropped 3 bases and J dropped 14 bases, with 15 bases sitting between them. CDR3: CAISDPQLPLYF. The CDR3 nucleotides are TGTGCCATCAGTGACCCGCAGCTTCCGCTGTATTTT.

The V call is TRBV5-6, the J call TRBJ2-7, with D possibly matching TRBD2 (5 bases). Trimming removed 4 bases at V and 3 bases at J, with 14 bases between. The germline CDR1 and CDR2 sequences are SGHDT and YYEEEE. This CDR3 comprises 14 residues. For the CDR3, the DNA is TGTGCCAGCAGCATATCCGGGAAGGACTACGAGCAGTACTTC. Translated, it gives CASSISGKDYEQYF.

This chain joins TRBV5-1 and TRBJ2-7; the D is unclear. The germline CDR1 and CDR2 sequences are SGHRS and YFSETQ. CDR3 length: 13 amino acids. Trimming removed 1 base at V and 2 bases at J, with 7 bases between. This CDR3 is CASSLNRAYEQYF. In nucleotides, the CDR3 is TGCGCCAGCAGCTTGAACCGCGCCTACGAGCAGTACTTC.

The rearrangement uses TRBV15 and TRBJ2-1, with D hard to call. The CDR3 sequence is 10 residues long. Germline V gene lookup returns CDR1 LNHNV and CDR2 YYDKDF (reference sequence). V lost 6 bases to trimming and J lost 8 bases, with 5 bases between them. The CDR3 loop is CATSGYEQFF. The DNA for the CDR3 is TGTGCCACCAGTGGATATGAGCAGTTCTTC.

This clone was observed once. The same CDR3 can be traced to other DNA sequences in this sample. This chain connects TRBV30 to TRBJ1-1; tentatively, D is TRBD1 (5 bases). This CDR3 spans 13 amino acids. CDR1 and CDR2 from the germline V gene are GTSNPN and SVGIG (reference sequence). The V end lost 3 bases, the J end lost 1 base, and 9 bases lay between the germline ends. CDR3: CAWRAGRNTEAFF. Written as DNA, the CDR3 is TGTGCCTGGAGGGCAGGGAGGAACACTGAAGCTTTCTTT.

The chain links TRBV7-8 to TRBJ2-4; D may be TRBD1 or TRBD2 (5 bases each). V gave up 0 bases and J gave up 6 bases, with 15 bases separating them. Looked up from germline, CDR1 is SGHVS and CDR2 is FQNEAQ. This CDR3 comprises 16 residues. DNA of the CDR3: TGTGCCAGCAGCTTAGCAGTTGAGGGGTTCGGAAACATTCAGTACTTC. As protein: CASSLAVEGFGNIQYF.

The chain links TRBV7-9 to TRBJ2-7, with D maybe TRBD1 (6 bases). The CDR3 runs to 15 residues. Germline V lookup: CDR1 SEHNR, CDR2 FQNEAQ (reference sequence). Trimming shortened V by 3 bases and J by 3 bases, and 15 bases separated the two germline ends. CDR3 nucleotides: TGTGCCAGCAGCTTTATAGGAGAGGGGGTCTACGAGCAGTACTTC. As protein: CASSFIGEGVYEQYF.

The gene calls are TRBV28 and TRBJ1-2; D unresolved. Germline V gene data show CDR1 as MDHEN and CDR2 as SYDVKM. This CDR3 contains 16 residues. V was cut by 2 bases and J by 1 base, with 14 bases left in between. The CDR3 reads CASSLGRIPDNYGYTF. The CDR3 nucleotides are TGTGCCAGCAGTTTAGGCAGGATCCCCGATAACTATGGCTACACCTTC.

This CDR3 is CASSQGGGANTGELFF. Written as DNA, the CDR3 is TGCGCCAGCAGCCAAGGAGGCGGCGCGAACACCGGGGAGCTGTTTTTT. This chain connects TRBV4-1 to TRBJ2-2, with D hard to call. The CDR3 consists of 16 residues. Germline-derived CDR1 and CDR2 are MGHRA and YSYEKL. The V end lost 1 base, the J end lost 0 bases, and 9 bases lay between the germline ends.

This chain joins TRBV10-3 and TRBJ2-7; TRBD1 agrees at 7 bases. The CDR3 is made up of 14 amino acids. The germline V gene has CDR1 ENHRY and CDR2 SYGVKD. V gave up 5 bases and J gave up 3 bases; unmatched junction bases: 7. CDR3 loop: CAISPTGTDYEQYF. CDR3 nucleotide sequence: TGTGCCATCAGTCCGACAGGGACGGACTACGAGCAGTACTTC.

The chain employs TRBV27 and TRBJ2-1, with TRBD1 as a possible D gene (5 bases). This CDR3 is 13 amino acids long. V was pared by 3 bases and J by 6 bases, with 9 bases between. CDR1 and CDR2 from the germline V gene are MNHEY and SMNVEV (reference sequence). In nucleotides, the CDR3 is TGTGCCAGCAGTTTGGGGCCTCGCAATGAGCAGTTCTTC. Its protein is CASSLGPRNEQFF.